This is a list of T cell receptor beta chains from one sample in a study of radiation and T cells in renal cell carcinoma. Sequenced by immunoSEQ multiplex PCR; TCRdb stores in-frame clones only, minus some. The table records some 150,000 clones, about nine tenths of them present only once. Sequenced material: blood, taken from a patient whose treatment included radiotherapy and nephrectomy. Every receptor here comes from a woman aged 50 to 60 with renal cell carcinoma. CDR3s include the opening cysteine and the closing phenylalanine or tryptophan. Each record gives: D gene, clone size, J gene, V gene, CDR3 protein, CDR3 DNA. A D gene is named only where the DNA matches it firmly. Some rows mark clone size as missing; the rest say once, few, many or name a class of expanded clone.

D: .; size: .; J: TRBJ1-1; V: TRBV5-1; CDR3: CASSLLGQSNTEAFF; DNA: TGCGCCAGCAGCCTACTAGGACAGTCCAACACTGAAGCTTTCTTT
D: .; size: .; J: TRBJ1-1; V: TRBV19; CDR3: CASSNGRLNTEAFF; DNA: TGTGCCAGTAGTAATGGCAGGTTGAACACTGAAGCTTTCTTT
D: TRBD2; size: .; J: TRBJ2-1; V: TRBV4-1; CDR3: CASSQVPTSGGGNEQFF; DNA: TGCGCCAGCAGCCAAGTACCGACTAGCGGGGGGGGCAATGAGCAGTTCTTC
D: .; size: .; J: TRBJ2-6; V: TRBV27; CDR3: CASSRTMGANVLTF; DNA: TGTGCCAGCAGTAGGACCATGGGAGCCAACGTCCTGACTTTC
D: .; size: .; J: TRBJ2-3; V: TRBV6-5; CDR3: CASRTLVLDTQYF; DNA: TGTGCCAGCAGGACGCTAGTTCTAGATACGCAGTATTTT
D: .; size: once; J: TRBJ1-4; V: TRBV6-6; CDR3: CASRALGVQANEKLFF; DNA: TGTGCCAGCAGGGCTTTAGGTGTGCAGGCTAATGAAAAACTGTTTTTT
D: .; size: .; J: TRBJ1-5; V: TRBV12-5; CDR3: CASGLVVFGRNSNQPQHF; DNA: TGTGCTAGTGGTTTGGTAGTTTTCGGACGGAATAGCAATCAGCCCCAGCATTTT
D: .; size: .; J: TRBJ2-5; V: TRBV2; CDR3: CASSENGAPGETQYF; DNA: TGTGCCAGCAGTGAAAACGGGGCGCCGGGGGAGACCCAGTACTTC
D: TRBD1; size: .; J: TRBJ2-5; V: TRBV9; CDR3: CASSVSEGAGQETQYF; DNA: TGTGCCAGCAGCGTATCCGAGGGGGCCGGTCAAGAGACCCAGTACTTC
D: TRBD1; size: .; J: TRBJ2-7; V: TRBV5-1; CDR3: CASSLRQGSYEQYF; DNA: TGCGCCAGCAGCTTAAGACAGGGGTCCTACGAGCAGTACTTC
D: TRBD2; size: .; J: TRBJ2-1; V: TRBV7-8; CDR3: CASSSLRGGLYNEQFF; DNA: TGTGCCAGCAGTTCGTTGCGGGGGGGCCTCTACAATGAGCAGTTCTTC
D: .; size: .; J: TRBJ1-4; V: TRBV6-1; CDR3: CASSERWDLGANEKLFF; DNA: TGTGCCAGCAGTGAGCGCTGGGATCTTGGGGCTAATGAAAAACTGTTTTTT
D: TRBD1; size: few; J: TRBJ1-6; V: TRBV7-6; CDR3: CASSVQGDYNSPLHF; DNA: TGTGCCAGCAGCGTACAGGGGGACTATAATTCACCCCTCCACTTT
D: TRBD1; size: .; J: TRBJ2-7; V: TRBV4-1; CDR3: CASSQPGQGYEQYF; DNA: TGCGCCAGCAGCCAACCCGGACAGGGGTACGAGCAGTACTTC
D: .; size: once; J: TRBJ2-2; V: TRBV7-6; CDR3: CASSLDTANTGELFF; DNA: TGTGCCAGCAGCTTAGATACAGCGAACACCGGGGAGCTGTTTTTT
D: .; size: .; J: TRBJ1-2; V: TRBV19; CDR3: CASSIGQPYYGYTF; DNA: TGTGCCAGTAGTATAGGACAGCCTTACTATGGCTACACCTTC
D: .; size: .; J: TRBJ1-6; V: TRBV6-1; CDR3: CASSEDRLNSPLHF; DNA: TGTGCCAGCAGTGAAGACAGGCTAAATTCACCCCTCCACTTT
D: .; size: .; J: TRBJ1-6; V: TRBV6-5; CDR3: CASRTGGRYNSPLHF; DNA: TGTGCCAGCAGAACGGGGGGACGGTATAATTCACCCCTCCACTTT
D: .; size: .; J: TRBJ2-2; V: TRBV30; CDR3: CAWGFGLTGELFF; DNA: TGTGCCTGGGGGTTCGGACTTACCGGGGAGCTGTTTTTT
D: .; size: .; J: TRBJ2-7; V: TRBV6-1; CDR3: CASSGDSGYEQYF; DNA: TGTGCCAGCAGTGGAGACAGCGGTTACGAGCAGTACTTC
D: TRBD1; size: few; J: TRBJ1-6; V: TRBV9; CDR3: CASSSGTGVGLGILSLHF; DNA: TGTGCCAGCAGCTCCGGGACAGGGGTCGGTCTTGGTATTTTATCCCTCCACTTT
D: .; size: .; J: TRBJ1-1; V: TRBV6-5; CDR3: CASFRGATSGTEAFF; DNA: TGTGCCAGCTTCCGCGGGGCTACAAGCGGCACTGAAGCTTTCTTT
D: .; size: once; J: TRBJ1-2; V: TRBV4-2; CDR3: CASSQDEALGGYTF; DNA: TGTGCCAGCAGCCAAGATGAGGCTTTGGGGGGCTACACCTTC
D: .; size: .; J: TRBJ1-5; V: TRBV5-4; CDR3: CASSHEPGQPQHF; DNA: TGTGCCAGCAGTCATGAGCCGGGTCAGCCCCAGCATTTT
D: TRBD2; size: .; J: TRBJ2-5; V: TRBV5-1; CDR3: CASSFKLAGGKKTQYF; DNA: TGCGCCAGCAGCTTTAAACTAGCGGGGGGGAAAAAGACCCAGTACTTC